The 17 T cell receptor beta chains in this list originate from one sample, sequenced in a study of T cells in women clearing cervical HPV infection. The assay was immunoSEQ multiplex PCR, and TCRdb's table has in-frame clones only and misses some. The sample table includes 35,000 to 45,000 clones. The sample was blood buffy coat. The receptor source for this set is a woman between 18 and 69 years old with a cervical HPV16 infection that either progressed to CIN3+ or cleared (not recorded which).

Notes on this clone: The CDR3 end falls 3 residues outside the read, so it is completed with the germline J gene. The chain is built from TRBV11-1 and TRBJ1-6; possibly TRBD1 for D (5 bases). V was cut by 5 bases and J by 5 bases, with 10 bases left in between. Germline values: CDR1 SGHAT, CDR2 FQDESV (reference sequence). CDR3 size: 14 residues. CDR3: CASSTWTNNSPLHF. The DNA read from the CDR3 is TGTGCCAGCAGCACATGGACAAATAATTCACCC.

A note on this clone: The missing CDR3 end, 3 residues past where the read stops, is filled in from the germline J gene. The chain has TRBV7-9 and TRBJ1-1, with TRBD1 as a possible D gene (6 bases). Looked up from germline, CDR1 is SEHNR and CDR2 is FQNEAQ (reference sequence). Deletions cut 5 bases from V and 7 bases from J, with 14 bases between. This CDR3 region has 13 residues. CDR3 loop: CASSLGEGVEAFF. CDR3 DNA (partial): TGTGCCAGCAGCCTCGGGGAGGGGGTTGAA.

Points on this clone: The sequenced fragment ends 3 residues before the CDR3 boundary, so the rest is inferred from the germline J gene. Distinct nucleotide sequences in the sample also encode this CDR3. The chain couples TRBV19 to TRBJ2-1, with 7 positions matching TRBD1. Trimming at V came to 6 bases and at J to 2 bases, leaving 7 bases not matched to a gene. CDR1 and CDR2 (germline): LNHDA, SQIVND (reference sequence). CDR3 length equals 15 residues. The part of the CDR3 DNA that was read is TGTGCCAGTAGCTTAGGACAGGACGCCTACAATGAG. This translates into CASSLGQDAYNE. The full CDR3 protein reads CASSLGQDAYNEQFF.

As concerns this clone: The read gets to within 3 residues of the CDR3 end, and the germline J gene fills in the rest. J is TRBJ1-2 and V is TRBV2, with 7 bases that match TRBD1. The CDR3 is 13 residues long. CDR1 and CDR2 from the germline V gene are SNHLY and FYNNEI. Incomplete CDR3 DNA: TGTGCCAGCAGTGAATACAGGCAGGGGGAC. It translates to CASSEYRQGD. Given in full, the CDR3 is CASSEYRQGDYTF.

As for this clone: The read ends 3 residues before the CDR3 terminus; that terminus is restored from the germline J gene. J is TRBJ1-1 and V is TRBV10-3, with a weak D call TRBD1 (5 bases). CDR1 is ENHRY and CDR2 is SYGVKD in the germline V gene. The V end was cut by 4 bases, the J end by 6 bases, with 9 bases between. The CDR3 runs to 12 residues. The covered CDR3 bases are TGTGCCATCAGTGGGACATATTCTGAA. Amino acids: CAISGTYSE. In full, the CDR3 reads CAISGTYSEAFF.

For this clone: The read finishes 3 residues shy of the CDR3 end, and the germline J gene is used to complete it. The chain uses TRBV20-1 and TRBJ2-3, with a weak D call TRBD1 (7 bases). The CDR3 sequence is 14 residues long. CDR1 and CDR2 from the germline V gene are DFQATT and SNEGSKA (reference sequence). CDR3 in amino acids: CSASGGTVQETQYF. CDR3 bases read: TGCAGTGCTAGCGGAGGGACAGTCCAAGAGACG.

Comment on this clone: The read halts 3 residues ahead of the CDR3 end, with the missing end drawn from the germline J gene. The V gene is TRBV6-4, the J gene TRBJ1-1, with TRBD1 matching 11 bases. The junction had 9 bases not matched to a gene; V was cut back by 6 bases and J by 6 bases. Per germline, CDR1 MRHNA and CDR2 SNTAGT. The CDR3 runs 15 residues. The part of the CDR3 DNA that was read is TGTGCCAGCAGCCTTGGACAGGGGGCGAGATCTGAA. Protein: CASSLGQGARSE. The CDR3 in full is CASSLGQGARSEAFF.

Remarks on this clone: The CDR3 end is not reached by the read, which stops 3 residues before it; the germline J gene fills it in. The chain recombines TRBV6-2 or TRBV6-3 with TRBJ1-6, with 11 bases that match TRBD1. CDR1 MNHEY and CDR2 SVGEGT come from the germline V gene. There are 17 residues in the CDR3. Trimming at V came to 2 bases and at J to 5 bases, leaving 5 bases not matched to a gene. The sequenced CDR3 bases are TGTGCCAGCAGTTACCGAGGACAGGGGGCGAATAATTCACCC. Protein product: CASSYRGQGANNSP. The CDR3 as a whole reads CASSYRGQGANNSPLHF.

To note about this clone: The observed sequence ends 3 residues before the CDR3 terminus, with the missing tail filled in from the germline J gene. This chain uses TRBV6-1 with TRBJ1-2; the D gene is possibly TRBD1 (5 bases). Trimming took off 2 bases at V and 4 bases at J, with 8 bases between the two ends. The germline CDR1 and CDR2 sequences are MNHNS and SASEGT. This CDR3 region has 13 residues. CDR3: CASSESTVYGYTF. The sequenced part of the CDR3 DNA is TGTGCCAGCAGTGAATCGACAGTCTATGGC.

Comment on this clone: The read terminates 3 residues ahead of where the CDR3 ends, so the germline J gene completes it. The chain couples TRBV7-6 to TRBJ1-1; D is possibly TRBD1 (6 bases). CDR3 length: 15 amino acids. Trimming stripped 1 base from V and 4 bases from J, with 13 bases between. CDR1 is SGHVS, CDR2 FNYEAQ, per germline. The CDR3 here is CASSLGPRGSTEAFF. The sequenced part of the CDR3 DNA is TGTGCCAGCAGCTTAGGCCCCAGGGGATCCACTGAA.

As to this clone: The read gets to within 3 residues of the CDR3 end, and the germline J gene fills in the rest. The chain combines TRBV2 with TRBJ1-4, with D possibly matching TRBD1 (5 bases). The germline V and J ends were trimmed by 5 bases and 4 bases, with 11 bases remaining between them. The CDR3 contains 14 residues. From germline, CDR1 is SNHLY and CDR2 FYNNEI. The CDR3 spells CASSLRGSNEKLFF. The CDR3 bases that were read are TGTGCCAGCAGTCTCCGGGGGAGTAATGAAAAA.

A word on this clone: The read stops 3 residues short of the end of the CDR3; the missing end is completed from the germline J gene. This rearrangement joins TRBV7-6 to TRBJ1-3; no firm D call. The germline gives CDR1 SGHVS, CDR2 FNYEAQ. This CDR3 is built from 14 residues. Trimming left V 5 bases short and J 2 bases short, with 10 bases between. The CDR3 is CASSTTRPGNTIYF. The CDR3 bases that were read are TGTGCCAGCAGCACAACGAGGCCTGGAAACACC.

Comment on this clone: The read ends 3 residues shy of where the CDR3 ends; the end is completed using the germline J gene. V usage is TRBV6-2 or TRBV6-3 and J usage is TRBJ1-2; D gene unclear. CDR1 is MNHEY and CDR2 is SVGEGT in the germline V gene. This CDR3 has 14 residues. CDR3 protein: CASSSTSGSVDYTF. Incomplete CDR3 DNA: TGTGCCAGCAGCAGTACGAGCGGGAGTGTCGAC.

The CDR3 reads CSAALAGGMNEQFF. CDR3 DNA, as far as it was read: TGCAGTGCTGCCCTGGCGGGGGGAATGAATGAG. This chain connects TRBV20-1 to TRBJ2-1, with 8 positions matching TRBD2. The read stops 3 residues short of the end of the CDR3; the missing end is completed from the germline J gene. The CDR3 is 14 residues long. The germline CDR1 and CDR2 sequences are DFQATT and SNEGSKA (reference sequence). V trimming: 5 bases; J trimming: 7 bases; junction bases outside the gene matches: 10.

About this clone itself: Read coverage stops 3 residues before the CDR3 terminus; the germline J gene supplies the remainder. The V gene is TRBV2, the J gene TRBJ1-6; no firm D call. The CDR3 runs 15 residues. Trimming left V 8 bases short and J 0 bases short, with 11 bases between. The germline V gene encodes CDR1 SNHLY and CDR2 FYNNEI. The CDR3 bases that were read are TGTGCCAGCGAACCAAACAGCTCCTATAATTCACCC. Residues: CASEPNSSYNSP. The complete CDR3 reads CASEPNSSYNSPLHF.

Note on this clone: The CDR3 goes on 3 residues after the read ends, and that part is filled in from the germline J gene. This chain joins TRBV20-1 and TRBJ2-3; D not resolved. The V end was cut by 1 base, the J end by 1 base, with 9 bases between. Germline values: CDR1 DFQATT, CDR2 SNEGSKA (reference sequence). The CDR3 extends over 14 amino acids. The DNA read from the CDR3 is TGCAGTGCTAGAGTAGCCCCAGGCACAGATACG. This gives the protein CSARVAPGTDT. The CDR3 in its entirety is CSARVAPGTDTQYF.

On this clone itself: The CDR3 end is not reached by the read, which stops 3 residues before it; the germline J gene fills it in. The genes are TRBV2 and TRBJ2-2; 7 positions match TRBD1. The V segment lost 8 bases and the J segment 2 bases; nucleotides outside the gene matches: 5. This CDR3 comprises 14 residues. Germline values: CDR1 SNHLY, CDR2 FYNNEI. The CDR3 protein is CASSRGINTGELFF. The CDR3 bases that were read are TGTGCCAGCTCCAGGGGGATAAACACCGGGGAG.